Listed below are T cell receptor beta chains from one sample, sequenced in a study of CD8 T cells in ankylosing spondylitis. One entry per CDR3 protein results from TCRdb running MiXCR on the 5' RACE reads. The table lists around 430,000 distinct CDR3 sequences, 17% of them singletons, with just over 1% in the top ten. The sample taken for sequencing was blood, either unsorted or a sorted T cell fraction (not recorded which). The origin of the receptors is a male donor with ankylosing spondylitis. Each CDR3 is given with its conserved first and last residue. Fields, in order: J gene, V gene, clone size, D gene, CDR3 DNA, CDR3 protein. The D gene is left open where the match is weak. Only some rows state a clone size, as once, few, many or a class for expanded clones.

J: TRBJ1-2
V: TRBV6-5
size: NA
D: TRBD1
DNA: TGTGCCAGCAGTTACCGGATTAAGGCCGGGACAGGGTACCCCTATGGCTACACCTTC
CDR3: CASSYRIKAGTGYPYGYTF

J: TRBJ2-7
V: TRBV28
size: many
D: NA
DNA: TGTGCCAGCAGTTTCCCAGGGTCTTCCTACGAGCAGTACTTC
CDR3: CASSFPGSSYEQYF

J: TRBJ2-2
V: TRBV18
size: few
D: NA
DNA: TGTGCCAGCTCACCGCAGCAAACTTCGAACACCGGGGAGCTGTTTTTT
CDR3: CASSPQQTSNTGELFF

J: TRBJ1-1
V: TRBV10-3
size: few
D: TRBD1
DNA: TGTGCCATCAGTGAGTCTGTTCGAGGGGGCGCTTTCGATACTGAAGCTTTCTTT
CDR3: CAISESVRGGAFDTEAFF

J: TRBJ2-5
V: TRBV10-3
size: NA
D: TRBD2
DNA: TGTGCCATCAGTGATTGGGGGGGCCAAGAGACCCAGTACTTC
CDR3: CAISDWGGQETQYF

J: TRBJ2-3
V: TRBV5-1
size: NA
D: NA
DNA: TGCGCCAGCAGCTCGGGACGCCGCACAGATACGCAGTATTTT
CDR3: CASSSGRRTDTQYF

J: TRBJ2-7
V: TRBV27
size: NA
D: NA
DNA: TGTGCCAGCAGTTTAAAGACGCTGAGCTCCTACGAGCAGTACTTC
CDR3: CASSLKTLSSYEQYF

J: TRBJ2-3
V: TRBV6-1
size: once
D: NA
DNA: TGTGCCAGCGACCCCGGGACGACTAGCACAGATACGCAGTATTTT
CDR3: CASDPGTTSTDTQYF

J: TRBJ2-1
V: TRBV5-1
size: NA
D: NA
DNA: TGCGCCAGCAGCCATATAGGACGGGATAACAATGAGCAGTTCTTC
CDR3: CASSHIGRDNNEQFF

J: TRBJ2-7
V: TRBV20-1
size: NA
D: NA
DNA: TGCAGTGCACATACTTCGACTAGGGTCTACGAGCAGTACTTC
CDR3: CSAHTSTRVYEQYF

J: TRBJ2-5
V: TRBV20-1
size: NA
D: NA
DNA: TGCAGTGCTAGAGAGCAATTGGGGACCCAGTACTTC
CDR3: CSAREQLGTQYF

J: TRBJ2-3
V: TRBV28
size: NA
D: TRBD2
DNA: TGTGCCAGCAGGGGCCTGGGTGGGAGGGTCACAGATACGCAGTATTTT
CDR3: CASRGLGGRVTDTQYF

J: TRBJ2-7
V: TRBV6-1
size: few
D: NA
DNA: TGTGCCAGCACCGGACAGCCCTCGTACGAGCAGTACTTC
CDR3: CASTGQPSYEQYF

J: TRBJ1-2
V: TRBV7-2
size: NA
D: NA
DNA: TGTGCCAGCAGCTTAGCCCCCAGGGGCTATGGCTACACCTTC
CDR3: CASSLAPRGYGYTF

J: TRBJ2-7
V: TRBV5-1
size: few
D: NA
DNA: TGCGCCAGCAGCTTGGGTCCGGGACCGTCAAACTACGAGCAGTACTTC
CDR3: CASSLGPGPSNYEQYF

J: TRBJ1-4
V: TRBV6-5
size: few
D: TRBD1
DNA: TGTGCCAGCAGTACTCGACAGGGGGGTTATGAAAAACTGTTTTTT
CDR3: CASSTRQGGYEKLFF

J: TRBJ2-7
V: TRBV7-2
size: NA
D: TRBD2
DNA: TGTGCCAGCAGTCCGGGACTAGCGACCTACGAGCAGTACTTC
CDR3: CASSPGLATYEQYF

J: TRBJ1-4
V: TRBV6-1
size: NA
D: TRBD1
DNA: TGTGCCACCGTCGTCGTAGGGGGCTTTAGGGAAAAACTGTTTTTT
CDR3: CATVVVGGFREKLFF

J: TRBJ2-1
V: TRBV6-2/TRBV6-3
size: many
D: NA
DNA: TGTGCCAGCAGTTACTCCGGGGGGCGATACAATGAGCAGTTCTTC
CDR3: CASSYSGGRYNEQFF

J: TRBJ2-7
V: TRBV20-1
size: NA
D: NA
DNA: TGCAGTGCCAGGATGGCGGGCGTCTACGAGCAGTACTTC
CDR3: CSARMAGVYEQYF

J: TRBJ2-7
V: TRBV3-1
size: few
D: TRBD1
DNA: TGTGCCAGCAGCCTCCGGGACAGGGTCGAGCAGTACTTC
CDR3: CASSLRDRVEQYF

J: TRBJ1-2
V: TRBV30
size: few
D: NA
DNA: TGTGCCTGGAGTGCAATAGCAGCGACCGGGGGCTACACCTTC
CDR3: CAWSAIAATGGYTF

J: TRBJ2-2
V: TRBV24-1
size: NA
D: TRBD2
DNA: TGTGCCACTCAACCGGGACTAGCGAACACCGGGGAGCTGTTTTTT
CDR3: CATQPGLANTGELFF